This T cell receptor (beta chain) was retrieved from a study of monozygotic twins with inflammatory bowel disease (dated by TCRdb to about 2019). At the level of the whole study: In total, approximately 28 monozygotic twin pairs made up the full study: 19 Danish pairs, all IBD-discordant, plus nine German pairs, of which four were IBD-concordant and five were IBD-discordant. Disease-associated traits were sought mainly through comparisons between IBD patients and their genetically identical healthy co-twins within discordant pairs. Each individual had, on average, about 151 000 unique TCRalpha sequences and 181 000 unique TCRbeta sequences available for analysis.

Overall results and qualifications from the work: IBD patients had lower TCRbeta repertoire diversity, measured by the inverse Simpson index, than their healthy co-twins. Because patients received different immunosuppressive treatments, the repertoires may have picked up extra background noise and variability between individuals. Repertoire similarity did not differ between concordant and discordant twins, possibly due to limited statistical power. The results gave no support for a single strong signal or clonotype linked to IBD. IBD patients shared fewer clonotypes with other individuals than healthy twins did, most markedly in patients showing signs of disease activity. Different T cell subtypes could not be distinguished in the analysis.

Library generation was performed with 5' RACE. The input for every TCR library was 3,500 to 4,000 ng of total RNA. For each sample, cDNA synthesis with SMARTScribe reverse transcriptase was split into eight separate reactions. Unique molecular identifiers containing a 6-nucleotide sample barcode were introduced through template switching during cDNA synthesis. Two nested PCRs of about 16 and 10 cycles amplified the TCRalpha and TCRbeta cDNA, and bead purification followed each PCR. Before amplification, the cDNA was treated with uracil DNA-glycosylase and purified using the QIAquick PCR purification kit. In the second PCR, Illumina TruSeq-compatible adapters and sample-specific barcodes were added. Library quality and concentration were assessed using TapeStation and Qubit, and 5 to 6 ng of each library was pooled. Pooled libraries were sequenced on an Illumina HiSeq2500 single-index Rapid Run with 2 x 100 bp reads and custom sequencing primers. The original methods were these. UMI-based consensus assembly with MiGEC version 1.2.6 was used to correct PCR and sequencing errors. V(D)J alignment, clonotype assembly and CDR3 extraction were performed with MiXCR version 2.1.1. Gene usage, clonotype sharing and MAIT/NKT TCR abundance were normalised by analysing the top 1000, 10 000 and 20 000 clonotypes per sample. After downsampling to 27 000 UMIs, diversity was calculated as the inverse Simpson index using the vegan R package. Statistical testing used paired Mann-Whitney U tests on the discordant twin pairs and applied Benjamini-Hochberg correction for multiple testing. TCRdb reprocessed the reads, and each CDR3 protein sequence is entered once, without DNA. The V and J calls follow TCRdb's processing rather than the paper's. This sample's table lists roughly 160,000 distinct CDR3 sequences. The ten largest account for roughly 2.4% of the sample.

In regard to this clonotype: Its antigen remains undetermined.

From the germline V gene (reference sequence), CDR1 is SEHNR and CDR2 is FQNEAQ. The CDR3 covers 16 residues, taking in both the cysteine and the phenylalanine. The DNA is not on file. From each donor, a roughly 2.3 ml peripheral blood sample was drawn into PAXgene tubes and stored at -80 degrees C. Without T cell sorting, total RNA was isolated from whole blood using the PAXgene blood miRNA kit on an automated QIAcube. Peripheral blood from monozygotic twin pairs who were concordant or discordant for inflammatory bowel disease underwent deep TCRalpha and TCRbeta repertoire profiling using unique molecular barcoding. Smoking habits were recorded for all twin pairs, and individuals were classified as current, former or never smokers.

The sequenced sample was blood. This receptor was identified in a human donor with ulcerative colitis or Crohn's disease, or a healthy co-twin of an affected twin (not recorded which). The chain employs TRBV7-9 and TRBJ1-1; TCRdb's assignment of TRBD1 cannot be checked, as there is no DNA. The CDR3: CASRRWGARRNTEAFF.